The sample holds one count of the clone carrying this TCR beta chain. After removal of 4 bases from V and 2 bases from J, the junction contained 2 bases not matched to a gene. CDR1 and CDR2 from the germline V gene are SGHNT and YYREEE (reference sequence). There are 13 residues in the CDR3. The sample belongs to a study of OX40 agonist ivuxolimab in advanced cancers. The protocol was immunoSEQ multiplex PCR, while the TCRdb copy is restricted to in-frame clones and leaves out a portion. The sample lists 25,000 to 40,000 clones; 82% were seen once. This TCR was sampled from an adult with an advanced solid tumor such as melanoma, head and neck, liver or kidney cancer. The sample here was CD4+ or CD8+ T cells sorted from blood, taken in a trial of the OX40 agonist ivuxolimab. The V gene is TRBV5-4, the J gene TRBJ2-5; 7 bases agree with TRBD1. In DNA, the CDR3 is TGTGCCAGCAGCCGGGGACAGCAAGAGACCCAGTACTTC. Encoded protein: CASSRGQQETQYF.